These 9 T cell receptor beta chains originate from one sample sequenced in a study of blood T cells in healthy people across ages. The authors ran a second PCR of roughly 7 to 11 cycles using a sample-barcoded 5' primer and a J-beta primer mix. TCRdb re-analysed the 5' RACE reads in MiXCR, keeping a single row per CDR3 protein. The sample has over 750,000 distinct CDR3 sequences, approximately 25% seen once. This sample also appeared in a second study, on T cells of mothers and their children.

The sequencing input was blood. These receptors came from a boy between 10 and 17 years old in good health.

The V and J genes are TRBV15 and TRBJ2-3; 7 nucleotides match TRBD1. Trimming at V came to 3 bases and at J to 7 bases, leaving 13 bases not matched to a gene. Germline V gene data show CDR1 as LNHNV and CDR2 as YYDKDF (reference sequence). CDR3 length equals 16 residues. CDR3 nucleotides: TGTGCCACCAGCAGCCTATCGGACAGGAGCGTGTATACGCAGTATTTT. Translated, it gives CATSSLSDRSVYTQYF.

The V call is TRBV7-9, the J call TRBJ1-1; maybe TRBD1 (5 bases). The CDR3 runs to 13 residues. Germline-derived CDR1 and CDR2 are SEHNR and FQNEAQ (reference sequence). Trimming pared 5 bases from V and 1 base from J, leaving 8 bases between. The CDR3 sequence: CASSRDANTEAFF. DNA of the CDR3: TGTGCCAGCAGCAGGGACGCGAACACTGAAGCTTTCTTT. The whole variable domain, filled in from reference TRBV7-9 and TRBJ1-1, reads DTGVSQNPRHKITKRGQNVTFRCDPISEHNRLYWYRQTLGQGPEFLTYFQNEAQLEKSRLLSDRFSAERPKGSFSTLEIQRTEQGDSAMYLCASSRDANTEAFFGQGTRLTVV.

The sample holds a few counts of this clonotype. The chain links TRBV14 to TRBJ2-4; no clear D. Germline CDR1 is SGHDN and CDR2 is FVKESK. The ends were cut back, 1 base at V and 16 bases at J, with 8 bases in the middle. The CDR3 has 10 amino acids. In DNA, the CDR3 is TGTGCCAGCAGCCAAGGAACTCTTTACTTC. Protein product: CASSQGTLYF.

V and J are TRBV10-3 and TRBJ1-3; D is undetermined. The CDR3 is 14 residues long. Germline values: CDR1 ENHRY, CDR2 SYGVKD. V lost 11 bases and J lost 0, with 14 bases in between. CDR3 bases: TGTGCCGCAAGACCGGATGACTCTGGAAACACCATATATTTT. Translation gives CAARPDDSGNTIYF.

The rearrangement joins TRBV10-3 to TRBJ2-5; 8 bases are a match to TRBD1. This CDR3 has 14 residues. The V gene end was trimmed by 10 bases and the J gene end by 0 bases; junction bases not matched to a gene: 7. CDR1 and CDR2 from the germline V gene are ENHRY and SYGVKD. The CDR3 region is CATAEQGDQETQYF. The CDR3 DNA is TGTGCCACCGCCGAACAGGGGGACCAAGAGACCCAGTACTTC.

This clonotype appeared a few times. The chain links TRBV7-6 to TRBJ2-5; D gene unclear. The germline gives CDR1 SGHVS, CDR2 FNYEAQ. Trimming took 5 bases from V and 5 from J, leaving 15 bases between them. The CDR3 extends over 14 amino acids. The CDR3 DNA reads as TGTGCCAGCAGCCCCCTTGGGGTAGGGGAGACCCAGTACTTC. This gives the protein CASSPLGVGETQYF.

The chain employs TRBV12-3 or TRBV12-4 and TRBJ1-1; 7 positions agree with TRBD1. V trimming: 2 bases; J trimming: 1 base; junction bases outside the gene matches: 7. This CDR3 spans 16 amino acids. CDR3 sequence: CASSLRGHRGNTEAFF. CDR3 coding DNA: TGTGCCAGCAGTTTAAGGGGGCACAGGGGGAACACTGAAGCTTTCTTT.

This clonotype has more than one count but fewer than ten. This rearrangement joins TRBV9 to TRBJ2-5; 9 bases are shared with TRBD2. The closer fit of TRBJ2-1 to the DNA end suggests the J call may be wrong. This CDR3 is 18 amino acids long. Germline-derived CDR1 and CDR2 are SGDLS and YYNGEE. The CDR3 DNA sequence: TGTGCCAGCAGCCCAGCCGGCGGCGGGAGGGAGGTGGGTACTGAGCAGTTCTTC. Translating gives CASSPAGGGREVGTEQFF.

The rearrangement joins TRBV7-9 to TRBJ2-5, with D hard to call. The CDR3 extends over 14 amino acids. The V and J ends lost 5 bases and 5 bases respectively, with 15 bases between them. Germline lookup yields CDR1 SEHNR and CDR2 FQNEAQ (reference sequence). In nucleotides, the CDR3 is TGTGCCAGCAGCGCTACTCTTGGTCCTGAGACCCAGTACTTC. It encodes CASSATLGPETQYF.